The next 32 T cell receptor beta chains were all read from a single sample in a study of CD8 T cells in Susac syndrome. RNA was extracted with the RNeasy kit, and a quantity of about 0.45 to 1 ug was reverse transcribed using random hexamers. TCRdb passed the immunoSEQ multiplex PCR reads through MiXCR, listing each CDR3 protein once. The sample contains roughly 200,000 distinct CDR3 sequences, approximately 95% of which appear only once. The source material was CD4+ T cells from PBMCs. The receptors derive from a human donor with multiple sclerosis.

The chain links TRBV7-2 to TRBJ2-4, with D perhaps matching TRBD2 (6 bases). V lost 5 bases and J lost 0, with 11 bases in between. This CDR3 contains 15 residues. CDR1 is SGHTA, CDR2 FQGNSA, per germline. As DNA, the CDR3 is TGTGCCAGCAGCAACGGAGGGTTAGCCAAAAACATTCAGTACTTC. Translated, it gives CASSNGGLAKNIQYF.

The genes are TRBV15 and TRBJ2-5; tentative D call: TRBD1 (6 bases). The germline V and J ends were trimmed by 0 bases and 5 bases, with 13 bases remaining between them. CDR1 is LNHNV, CDR2 YYDKDF, per germline (reference sequence). This CDR3 is built from 15 residues. CDR3 residues: CATSRDGPRGETQYF. The DNA for the CDR3 is TGTGCCACCAGCAGAGATGGGCCTAGGGGGGAGACCCAGTACTTC.

The V and J genes are TRBV20-1 and TRBJ1-3; the D gene is possibly TRBD1 (5 bases). The CDR3 spans 14 residues. Germline V lookup: CDR1 DFQATT, CDR2 SNEGSKA (reference sequence). The V end was cut by 5 bases, the J end by 2 bases, with 13 bases between. The CDR3 coding sequence is TGCAGTGCTGTTCGGGGGGAGGCTGGAAACACCATATATTTT. This sequence encodes CSAVRGEAGNTIYF.

The rearrangement joins TRBV15 to TRBJ2-7; D is uncertain. The V and J ends lost 0 bases and 3 bases respectively, with 12 bases between them. Germline CDR1 LNHNV, CDR2 YYDKDF (reference sequence). There are 15 residues in the CDR3. As DNA, the CDR3 is TGTGCCACCAGCAGAGATCAAGGACGCTACTACGAGCAGTACGTC. Protein sequence: CATSRDQGRYYEQYV.

V gene TRBV7-9 combines with J gene TRBJ1-2; D uncertain. V lost 5 bases, J lost 3 bases, and 13 bases lay in between. The V gene's germline CDR1 is SEHNR and CDR2 FQNEAQ (reference sequence). CDR3 length: 14 residues. CDR3 sequence (DNA): TGTGCCAGCAGCCATGCGGTGGCATACTATGGCTACACCTTC. This sequence encodes CASSHAVAYYGYTF.

The chain is built from TRBV27 and TRBJ2-2; D unclear. Germline loops: CDR1 MNHEY, CDR2 SMNVEV (reference sequence). CDR3 size: 15 residues. V was pared by 5 bases and J by 1 base, with 11 bases between. CDR3 region: CASSRRGRNTGELFF. In DNA, the CDR3 is TGTGCCAGCAGTCGAAGAGGCAGGAACACCGGGGAGCTGTTTTTT.

This chain joins TRBV20-1 and TRBJ2-3; a possible D gene is TRBD1 (7 bases). Trimming shortened V by 3 bases and J by 3 bases, and 10 bases separated the two germline ends. Per germline, CDR1 DFQATT and CDR2 SNEGSKA (reference sequence). This CDR3 region has 13 residues. The CDR3 bases are TGCAGTGCTAGGGCAGGGGGGACAGATACGCAGTATTTT. This encodes CSARAGGTDTQYF.

This chain links TRBV2 with TRBJ1-4; D unclear. The ends were cut back, 4 bases at V and 10 bases at J, with 13 bases in the middle. The germline CDR1 and CDR2 sequences are SNHLY and FYNNEI. The CDR3 loop spans 13 amino acids. CDR3 sequence: CASSGPSVGKLFF. The CDR3, as DNA: TGTGCCAGCAGTGGGCCCTCCGTGGGAAAACTGTTTTTT.

The chain joins TRBV29-1 to TRBJ1-2, with D tentatively TRBD1 (6 bases). This CDR3 is 15 amino acids long. With 0 bases removed from V and 9 bases from J, the gap between germline ends came to 20 bases. The V gene's germline CDR1 is SQVTM and CDR2 ANQGSEA. As DNA, the CDR3 is TGCAGCGTTGAAGATTTCGGGCTAGGGGGAGATAGCTACACCTTC. It specifies CSVEDFGLGGDSYTF.

This chain joins TRBV12-3 or TRBV12-4 and TRBJ1-5; 10 bases align to TRBD1. V dropped 5 bases and J dropped 4; count of bases not matched to a gene: 11. The CDR3 runs to 17 residues. The CDR3 coding sequence is TGTGCCAGCAGTCTTACGAGGGGGACAGGGGAAAATCAGCCCCAGCATTTT. Its protein product is CASSLTRGTGENQPQHF.

The chain couples TRBV6-6 to TRBJ1-5, with D perhaps matching TRBD1 (5 bases). Trimming shortened V by 5 bases and J by 6 bases, and 14 bases separated the two germline ends. The CDR3 spans 14 residues. Per germline, CDR1 MNHNY and CDR2 SVGAGI (reference sequence). This chain's CDR3 is CASSLEGYGQPQHF. As DNA, the CDR3 is TGTGCCAGCAGTCTAGAGGGGTACGGTCAGCCCCAGCATTTT.

V and J are TRBV5-4 and TRBJ2-1; D is possibly TRBD1 (6 bases). The CDR3 consists of 14 residues. V gave up 1 base and J gave up 6 bases, with 11 bases separating them. Germline V gives CDR1 SGHNT, CDR2 YYREEE (reference sequence). CDR3 sequence: CASSLPRDINEQFF. The DNA for the CDR3 is TGTGCCAGCAGCTTGCCTCGGGACATCAATGAGCAGTTCTTC.

The chain joins TRBV29-1 to TRBJ1-3, with 7 bases that match TRBD1. The CDR3 consists of 13 residues. V lost 2 bases to trimming and J lost 2 bases; unmatched junction nucleotides: 0. Germline values: CDR1 SQVTM, CDR2 ANQGSEA. The CDR3 region is CSVERGPGNTIYF. The CDR3 DNA sequence: TGCAGCGTTGAAAGGGGGCCTGGAAACACCATATATTTT.

The rearrangement links TRBV5-1 to TRBJ2-7; D may correspond to TRBD1 or TRBD2 (5 bases each). CDR1 is SGHRS, CDR2 YFSETQ, per germline. This CDR3 has 14 amino acids. V shed 4 bases and J shed 7 bases, with 18 bases lying between them. For the CDR3, the DNA is TGCGCCAGCAGCGGGCAGGGAGCATGGGGGGAGCAGTACTTC. Residues: CASSGQGAWGEQYF.

In the case of this clonotype: Germline and junction disagree at one end, which may indicate a read error. This chain links TRBV7-7 with TRBJ2-3; TRBD1 agrees at 9 bases. This CDR3 region has 14 residues. Germline CDR1 SSHAT, CDR2 FNYEAQ (reference sequence). The CDR3 DNA reads as TGTGCTAGCAGCCGACAGGGGGGCACAGATACGCAGTATTTT. Protein: CASSRQGGTDTQYF. Together with reference TRBV7-7 and TRBJ2-3, the CDR3 gives the full variable domain: GAGVSQSPRYKVTKRGQDVTLRCDPISSHATLYWYQQALGQGPEFLTYFNYEAQPDKSGLPSDRFSAERPEGSISTLTIQRTEQRDSAMYRCASSRQGGTDTQYFGPGTRLTVL.

The chain combines TRBV20-1 with TRBJ1-4; 8 positions agree with TRBD1. Germline assignment: CDR1 DFQATT and CDR2 SNEGSKA (reference sequence). V lost 5 bases and J lost 8; bases outside the gene matches: 7. There are 13 residues in the CDR3. CDR3 region: CSAGWTGSEKLFF. The CDR3 coding sequence is TGCAGTGCTGGCTGGACAGGGTCGGAAAAACTGTTTTTT.

The chain recombines TRBV3-1 with TRBJ1-2, with a weak D call TRBD1 (6 bases). This CDR3 comprises 13 residues. V dropped 1 base and J dropped 8 bases, with 11 bases sitting between them. Germline values: CDR1 LGHDT, CDR2 YNNKEL (reference sequence). The CDR3 DNA is TGTGCCAGCAGCCAAGGTCCAGGGGACGGCTACACCTTC. Encoded protein: CASSQGPGDGYTF.

The sample holds one count of this clonotype. The gene calls are TRBV9 and TRBJ1-2, with a weak D call TRBD1 (5 bases). Trimming removed 2 bases at V and 6 bases at J, with 14 bases between. From germline, CDR1 is SGDLS and CDR2 YYNGEE. This CDR3 comprises 14 residues. The CDR3 nucleotides are TGTGCCAGCAGCGTCGGGGACTCGGGCAATGGCTACACCTTC. Amino acids: CASSVGDSGNGYTF.

This chain connects TRBV4-1 to TRBJ2-5; D is possibly TRBD1 (6 bases). Per the germline V gene, CDR1 is MGHRA and CDR2 is YSYEKL. The CDR3 is made up of 14 amino acids. V lost 1 base to trimming and J lost 5 bases, with 11 bases between them. CDR3 residues: CASSQVAGVETQYF. CDR3 coding DNA: TGCGCCAGCAGCCAAGTGGCAGGGGTGGAGACCCAGTACTTC.

The chain recombines TRBV15 with TRBJ1-6; TRBD1 aligns across 9 bases. The CDR3 covers 17 residues. Looked up from germline, CDR1 is LNHNV and CDR2 is YYDKDF (reference sequence). V shed 2 bases and J 4 bases; nucleotides not matched to a gene: 6. CDR3 sequence reads: CATSRSRDRDYNSPLHF. The CDR3 region has the DNA TGTGCCACCAGCAGATCCCGGGACAGGGATTATAATTCACCCCTCCACTTT.

The V call is TRBV12-3 or TRBV12-4, the J call TRBJ1-5, with D uncertain. V was trimmed by 6 bases and J by 2 bases, leaving 11 bases between them. The CDR3 consists of 14 residues. This chain's CDR3 is CASRDPRGNQPQHF. The CDR3, as DNA: TGTGCCAGCAGGGACCCGAGGGGCAATCAGCCCCAGCATTTT.

The chain employs TRBV27 and TRBJ1-1, with D uncertain. This CDR3 comprises 16 residues. The V and J ends lost 5 bases and 0 bases respectively, with 16 bases between them. The germline V gene has CDR1 MNHEY and CDR2 SMNVEV (reference sequence). The CDR3 DNA reads TGTGCCAGCAGTCCCGAGGTTGTTTGGATGAACACTGAAGCTTTCTTT. Its protein is CASSPEVVWMNTEAFF.

This chain links TRBV15 with TRBJ2-1; 8 bases agree with TRBD2. The CDR3 totals 14 residues. Germline V CDR1 and CDR2: LNHNV, YYDKDF (reference sequence). The junction had 9 bases not matched to a gene; V was cut back by 4 bases and J by 10 bases. The CDR3 DNA follows: TGTGCCACCAGCAAAGGACTAGCCTCGGAGGAGCAGTTCTTC. It specifies CATSKGLASEEQFF.

The V call is TRBV9, the J call TRBJ1-1, with 10 bases aligning to TRBD1. The junction had 7 bases not matched to a gene; V was cut back by 4 bases and J by 4 bases. Germline V CDR1 and CDR2: SGDLS, YYNGEE. The CDR3 loop spans 15 amino acids. CDR3 amino acids: CASSNRQGASTEAFF. The CDR3 bases are TGTGCCAGCAGCAACCGACAGGGGGCGAGCACTGAAGCTTTCTTT.

For the CDR3, the DNA is TGCAGCGTTGAAGGGGGAACAGGGCCGCCTAACTATGGCTACACCTTC. Protein: CSVEGGTGPPNYGYTF. The chain couples TRBV29-1 to TRBJ1-2; D perhaps matches TRBD1 (6 bases). The V end was cut by 1 base, the J end by 0 bases, with 15 bases between. The germline V gene encodes CDR1 SQVTM and CDR2 ANQGSEA. The CDR3 loop spans 16 amino acids.

The chain links TRBV20-1 to TRBJ2-6; tentatively, D is TRBD1 or TRBD2 (5 bases each). Germline loops: CDR1 DFQATT, CDR2 SNEGSKA (reference sequence). V was clipped by 1 base and J by 3 bases, with 7 bases between them. The CDR3 totals 14 residues. CDR3 protein: CSARGGDGANVLTF. The CDR3 DNA is TGCAGTGCTAGAGGAGGGGATGGGGCCAACGTCCTGACTTTC.

The V and J genes are TRBV29-1 and TRBJ1-1; D is undetermined. The V gene lost 4 bases and the J gene lost 1 base, with 7 bases spanning the gap. The CDR3 runs to 12 residues. Germline CDR1 is SQVTM and CDR2 is ANQGSEA. This CDR3 is CSVVGENTEAFF. Here the CDR3 DNA reads TGCAGCGTTGTAGGCGAGAACACTGAAGCTTTCTTT.

This clonotype was detected only once. This rearrangement joins TRBV19 to TRBJ2-5; 8 bases agree with TRBD1. The V segment lost 5 bases and the J segment 5 bases; nucleotides outside the gene matches: 10. The CDR3 runs 15 residues. CDR1 is LNHDA, CDR2 SQIVND, per germline (reference sequence). CDR3 sequence (DNA): TGTGCCAGTAGTTCCGGACAGGGTTTATCTGAGACCCAGTACTTC. This translates into CASSSGQGLSETQYF.

The rearrangement links TRBV7-3 to TRBJ2-3; D is uncertain. CDR1 is SGHTA and CDR2 is FQGTGA in the germline V gene. Deletions cut 0 bases from V and 0 bases from J, with 4 bases between. This CDR3 has 14 residues. The CDR3: CASSLTGSTDTQYF. The CDR3 nucleotides read TGTGCCAGCAGCTTAACGGGGAGCACAGATACGCAGTATTTT.

The sample holds one count of this clonotype. The chain uses TRBV12-3 or TRBV12-4 and TRBJ1-2, with D uncertain. With 3 bases removed from V and 4 bases from J, the gap between germline ends came to 6 bases. CDR3 length: 12 amino acids. Here the CDR3 DNA reads TGTGCCAGCAGTTTGTTGTTCTATGGCTACACCTTC. Encoded protein: CASSLLFYGYTF.

The chain joins TRBV25-1 to TRBJ1-2; the D gene is possibly TRBD1 (5 bases). The CDR3 extends over 15 amino acids. The germline V gene encodes CDR1 MGHDK and CDR2 SYGVNS. Trimming cost V 3 bases and J 8 bases, with 19 bases left between them. The CDR3 region has the DNA TGTGCCAGCAGTGACAGAGCCCCCGACAGTAGGGGCTACACCTTC. Translation gives CASSDRAPDSRGYTF.

The V call is TRBV30, the J call TRBJ1-5; possibly TRBD1 for D (6 bases). V lost 5 bases, J lost 6 bases, and 14 bases lay in between. CDR1 GTSNPN and CDR2 SVGIG come from the germline V gene (reference sequence). This CDR3 comprises 13 residues. The CDR3 DNA is TGTGCCTGGGGCGGGGGGGGCGGTCAGCCCCAGCATTTT. This sequence encodes CAWGGGGGQPQHF.